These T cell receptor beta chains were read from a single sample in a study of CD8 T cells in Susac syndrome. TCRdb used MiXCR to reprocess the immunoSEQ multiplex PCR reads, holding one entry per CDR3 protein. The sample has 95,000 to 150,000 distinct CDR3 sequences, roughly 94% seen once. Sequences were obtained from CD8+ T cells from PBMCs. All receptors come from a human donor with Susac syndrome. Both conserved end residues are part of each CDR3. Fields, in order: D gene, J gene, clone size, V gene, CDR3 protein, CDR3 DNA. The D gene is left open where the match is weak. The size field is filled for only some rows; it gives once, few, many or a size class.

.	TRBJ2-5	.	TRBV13	CASSPQSQETQYF	TGTGCCAGCAGCCCCCAGTCCCAAGAGACCCAGTACTTC
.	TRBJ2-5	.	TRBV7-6	CASSPSPAGMGGETQYF	TGTGCCAGCAGCCCGAGCCCCGCGGGCATGGGTGGAGAGACCCAGTACTTC
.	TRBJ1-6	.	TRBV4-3	CASSLVNNSPLHF	TGCGCCAGCAGCCTCGTGAATAATTCACCCCTCCACTTT
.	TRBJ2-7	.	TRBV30	CAWSVGRGYEQYF	TGTGCCTGGAGTGTAGGCCGGGGCTACGAGCAGTACTTC
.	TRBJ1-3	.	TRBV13	CASSQRARRNTIYF	TGTGCCAGCAGCCAACGTGCCCGGCGGAACACCATATATTTT
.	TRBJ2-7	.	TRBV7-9	CASSFPANYEQYF	TGTGCCAGCAGCTTCCCCGCTAACTACGAGCAGTACTTC
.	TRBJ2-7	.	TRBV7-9	CASMPGGGVYYEQYF	TGTGCCAGCATGCCTGGGGGGGGCGTTTATTACGAGCAGTACTTC
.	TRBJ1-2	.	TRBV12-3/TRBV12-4	CASSVSQVIYGYTF	TGTGCCAGCAGTGTATCACAGGTGATCTATGGCTACACCTTC
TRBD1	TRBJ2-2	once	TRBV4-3	CASTLLDRDSNTGELFF	TGCGCCAGCACCTTGTTGGACCGGGACAGCAACACCGGGGAGCTGTTTTTT
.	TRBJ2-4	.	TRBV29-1	CSVAGEWDIQYF	TGCAGCGTTGCGGGGGAATGGGACATTCAGTACTTC
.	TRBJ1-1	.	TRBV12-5	CASGWVGPRNTEAFF	TGTGCTAGTGGATGGGTGGGACCGAGGAACACTGAAGCTTTCTTT
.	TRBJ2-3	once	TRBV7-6	CASSSNTDTQYF	TGTGCCAGCAGCTCGAACACAGATACGCAGTATTTT
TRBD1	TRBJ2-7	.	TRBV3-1	CASSTGQGWNEQYF	TGTGCCAGCAGCACAGGACAGGGTTGGAACGAGCAGTACTTC
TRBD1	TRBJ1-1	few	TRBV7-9	CASSVGQGDTEAFF	TGTGCCAGCAGCGTAGGACAGGGGGACACTGAAGCTTTCTTT
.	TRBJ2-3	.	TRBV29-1	CSVFGMWGGTDTQYF	TGCAGCGTGTTTGGTATGTGGGGTGGGACAGATACGCAGTATTTT
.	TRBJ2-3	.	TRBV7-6	CASSSSPTADTQYF	TGTGCCAGCAGCTCGAGCCCCACAGCGGATACGCAGTATTTT
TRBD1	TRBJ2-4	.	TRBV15	CATSARDRAGLAKNIQYF	TGTGCCACCAGCGCCCGGGACAGGGCTGGACTAGCCAAAAACATTCAGTACTTC
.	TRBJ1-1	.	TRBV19	CASSAGEAFF	TGTGCCAGTAGTGCGGGTGAAGCTTTCTTT
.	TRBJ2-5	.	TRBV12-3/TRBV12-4	CASTPGETQYF	TGTGCCAGCACCCCCGGGGAGACCCAGTACTTC
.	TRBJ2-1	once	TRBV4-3	CASSQEAGVGNEQFF	TGCGCCAGCAGCCAAGAAGCAGGGGTGGGCAATGAGCAGTTCTTC
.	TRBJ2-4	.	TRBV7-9	CASSLSGLRSKNIQYF	TGTGCCAGCAGCTTATCCGGACTACGCTCGAAAAACATTCAGTACTTC
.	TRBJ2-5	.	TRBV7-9	CASSLSERRQETQYF	TGTGCCAGCAGCTTATCGGAGCGGAGACAAGAGACCCAGTACTTC
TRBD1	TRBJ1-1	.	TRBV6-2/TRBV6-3	CASSLNRQGTNTEAFF	TGTGCCAGCAGTTTAAACCGACAGGGGACGAACACTGAAGCTTTCTTT
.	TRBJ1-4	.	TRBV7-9	CASSVDSWEKLFF	TGTGCCAGCAGCGTGGACAGCTGGGAAAAACTGTTTTTT
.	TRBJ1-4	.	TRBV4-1	CASKAPSSEKLFF	TGCGCCAGCAAGGCTCCTTCGAGTGAAAAACTGTTTTTT
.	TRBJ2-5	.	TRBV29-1	CSVDLQEDQETQYF	TGCAGCGTTGACCTCCAGGAGGATCAGGAGACCCAGTACTTC
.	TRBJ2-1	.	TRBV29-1	CSVLGRGTNEQFF	TGCAGCGTCCTAGGTAGAGGGACCAATGAGCAGTTCTTC
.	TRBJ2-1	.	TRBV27	CASSLPGNEQFF	TGTGCCAGCAGTTTACCCGGAAATGAGCAGTTCTTC
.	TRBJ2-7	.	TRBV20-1	CSALNAPRGPSEQYF	TGCAGTGCTTTGAATGCGCCTCGGGGGCCCTCCGAGCAGTACTTC
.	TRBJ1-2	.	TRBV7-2	CASSPLRPNTGGYGYTF	TGTGCCAGCAGCCCATTACGTCCCAATACGGGGGGCTATGGCTACACCTTC
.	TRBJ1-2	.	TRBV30	CAWRGVGEYGYTF	TGTGCCTGGAGGGGCGTGGGGGAATATGGCTACACCTTC
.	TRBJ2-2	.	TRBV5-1	CASSPLTETFYTGELFF	TGCGCCAGCAGCCCATTGACAGAAACTTTCTACACCGGGGAGCTGTTTTTT
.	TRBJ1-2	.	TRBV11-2	CASSLDFTGRVNYGYTF	TGTGCCAGCAGCTTAGATTTTACGGGACGAGTTAACTATGGCTACACCTTC
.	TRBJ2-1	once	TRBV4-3	CASSQGDFSYNEQFF	TGCGCCAGCAGCCAAGGGGACTTTTCCTACAATGAGCAGTTCTTC
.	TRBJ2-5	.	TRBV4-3	CASSQALGSRETQYF	TGCGCCAGCAGCCAAGCCTTGGGGTCACGGGAGACCCAGTACTTC
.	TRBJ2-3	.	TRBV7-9	CASRPVGATDTQYF	TGTGCCAGCCGCCCCGTGGGGGCCACAGATACGCAGTATTTT